The 15 T cell receptor beta chains below all came from one sample that was sequenced in a study of cytomegalovirus exposure and HLA in healthy donors. Researchers ran the PCR with 60 Vbeta and 13 Jbeta primers. Clones were sequenced by immunoSEQ multiplex PCR, and TCRdb holds only the in-frame ones, with some missing. The data show more than 80,000 clones, around 70% seen once. Material for sequencing was PBMCs. These receptors came from a boy between 10 and 17 years old in good health and CMV-seronegative.

This clone was observed a few times. The chain joins TRBV5-6 to TRBJ2-1, with a weak D call TRBD1 (6 bases). The CDR3 totals 13 residues. In germline, CDR1 is SGHDT, CDR2 YYEEEE. Trimming took off 4 bases at V and 6 bases at J, with 11 bases between the two ends. The CDR3 loop reads CASSPDRGNEQFF. CDR3 nucleotides: TGTGCCAGCAGCCCGGACAGAGGCAATGAGCAGTTCTTC.

This clone has just one count. The V call is TRBV2, the J call TRBJ2-1; 8 nucleotides match TRBD2. In germline, CDR1 is SNHLY, CDR2 FYNNEI. The trim removed 10 bases at V and 1 base at J, leaving 6 bases unmatched. There are 14 residues in the CDR3. The CDR3 nucleotides are TGTGCCATTAGGGAGCGGGAGTCCTACAATGAGCAGTTCTTC. Encoded protein: CAIRERESYNEQFF.

This clone was detected only a few times. The V and J genes are TRBV6-5 and TRBJ2-1; D is perhaps TRBD2 (5 bases). Trimming cost V 9 bases and J 12 bases, with 12 bases left between them. The CDR3 extends over 10 amino acids. Germline CDR1 is MNHEY and CDR2 is SVGAGI. In nucleotides, the CDR3 is TGTGCCAGACCCCTAGCCCCGCAGTTCTTC. Translated: CARPLAPQFF.

V gene TRBV6-1 combines with J gene TRBJ1-1; no definite D call. Germline V gives CDR1 MNHNS, CDR2 SASEGT. The CDR3 runs 13 residues. Trimming stripped 1 base from V and 1 base from J, with 4 bases between. For the CDR3, the DNA is TGTGCCAGCAGTGAAGGCAGGAACACTGAAGCTTTCTTT. Its protein is CASSEGRNTEAFF.

The rearrangement joins TRBV7-9 to TRBJ2-2, with D uncertain. The CDR3 covers 14 residues. Trimming pared 3 bases from V and 4 bases from J, leaving 9 bases between. Germline values: CDR1 SEHNR, CDR2 FQNEAQ (reference sequence). The CDR3 is CASSFQYGTGELFF. In DNA, the CDR3 is TGTGCCAGCAGCTTCCAATACGGCACCGGGGAGCTGTTTTTT.

The genes are TRBV2 and TRBJ2-3; D is unresolved. Germline V gives CDR1 SNHLY, CDR2 FYNNEI. The CDR3 has 12 amino acids. The ends were cut back, 7 bases at V and 6 bases at J, with 11 bases in the middle. CDR3 amino acids: CASMGDSDTQYF. Written as DNA, the CDR3 is TGTGCCAGCATGGGCGATTCGGATACGCAGTATTTT.

The chain recombines TRBV6-5 with TRBJ2-3; D remains unclear. This CDR3 is built from 13 residues. Trimming shortened V by 0 bases and J by 6 bases, and 7 bases separated the two germline ends. The germline V gene encodes CDR1 MNHEY and CDR2 SVGAGI. The CDR3 DNA is TGTGCCAGCAGTTACTCCGGTTTTGATACGCAGTATTTT. As protein: CASSYSGFDTQYF.

This clone occurred a few times. The V and J genes are TRBV29-1 and TRBJ2-7, with 13 positions matching TRBD2. Germline values: CDR1 SQVTM, CDR2 ANQGSEA. J gave up 5 bases and V 7 bases, and 5 bases lay outside the gene matches. This CDR3 is 13 amino acids long. This chain's CDR3 is CSAGLAGVNEQYF. DNA for the CDR3: TGCAGCGCCGGACTAGCGGGAGTAAACGAGCAGTACTTC.

The chain recombines TRBV13 with TRBJ1-6; tentatively, D is TRBD1 (6 bases). Looked up from germline, CDR1 is PRHDT and CDR2 is FYEKMQ (reference sequence). CDR3 length: 17 amino acids. Trimming took off 3 bases at V and 5 bases at J, with 17 bases between the two ends. CDR3 in amino acids: CASSFQGWGRDNSPLHF. CDR3 nucleotides: TGTGCCAGCAGCTTCCAGGGGTGGGGGCGAGATAATTCACCCCTCCACTTT.

The chain is built from TRBV6-1 and TRBJ2-2; perhaps TRBD2 as D (6 bases). Germline V lookup: CDR1 MNHNS, CDR2 SASEGT. Trimming took 0 bases from V and 1 from J, leaving 6 bases between them. This CDR3 contains 15 residues. Here the CDR3 DNA reads TGTGCCAGCAGTGAAGCTAGCGGGAACACCGGGGAGCTGTTTTTT. It yields the protein CASSEASGNTGELFF.

This clone was seen just once. The chain links TRBV29-1 to TRBJ1-1; possible D gene TRBD1, 5 bases. Trimming took 0 bases from V and 6 from J, leaving 14 bases between them. The CDR3 contains 14 residues. Per germline, CDR1 SQVTM and CDR2 ANQGSEA. CDR3 amino acids: CSVEDRVGLSEAFF. The CDR3 coding sequence is TGCAGCGTTGAAGACAGGGTGGGACTCTCTGAAGCTTTCTTT. The entire variable domain, with the rest obtained from reference TRBV29-1 and TRBJ1-1, is as follows: SAVISQKPSRDICQRGTSLTIQCQVDSQVTMMFWYRQQPGQSLTLIATANQGSEATYESGFVIDKFPISRPNLTFSTLTVSNMSPEDSSIYLCSVEDRVGLSEAFFGQGTRLTVV.

The V gene is TRBV9, the J gene TRBJ2-1; 7 nucleotides line up with TRBD1. Unmatched junction bases numbered 20, after V lost 3 bases and J lost 8 bases. The CDR3 is 18 amino acids. Germline V gives CDR1 SGDLS, CDR2 YYNGEE. The CDR3 protein is CASSARPSQGKMGDEQFF. CDR3 sequence (DNA): TGTGCCAGCAGCGCCCGGCCATCACAGGGGAAGATGGGCGATGAGCAGTTCTTC.

The CDR3 region is CASSFYNSYEQYF. The CDR3 region has the DNA TGTGCCAGCAGCTTTTACAATTCCTACGAGCAGTACTTC. The rearrangement links TRBV7-9 to TRBJ2-7, with unresolved D. V was clipped by 3 bases and J by 1 base, with 7 bases between them. The germline CDR1 and CDR2 sequences are SEHNR and FQNEAQ (reference sequence). The CDR3 extends over 13 amino acids.

The V call is TRBV6-4, the J call TRBJ2-2; 10 nucleotides match TRBD1. The germline V gene encodes CDR1 MRHNA and CDR2 SNTAGT. The CDR3 has 16 amino acids. Trimming took 8 bases from V and 4 from J; bases not matched to a gene: 10. CDR3 in DNA: TGTGCCAGCGGCGAGACAGGGGGCGGCTCCACCGGGGAGCTGTTTTTT. Protein product: CASGETGGGSTGELFF.

V and J are TRBV10-2 and TRBJ2-1; D is perhaps TRBD1 (6 bases). The CDR3 consists of 11 residues. Trimming removed 3 bases at V and 14 bases at J, with 11 bases between. Germline values: CDR1 WSHSY, CDR2 SAAADI. CDR3 bases: TGCGCCAGCAGTGATTGGGGGCTTGAGTTCTTC. Protein sequence: CASSDWGLEFF.